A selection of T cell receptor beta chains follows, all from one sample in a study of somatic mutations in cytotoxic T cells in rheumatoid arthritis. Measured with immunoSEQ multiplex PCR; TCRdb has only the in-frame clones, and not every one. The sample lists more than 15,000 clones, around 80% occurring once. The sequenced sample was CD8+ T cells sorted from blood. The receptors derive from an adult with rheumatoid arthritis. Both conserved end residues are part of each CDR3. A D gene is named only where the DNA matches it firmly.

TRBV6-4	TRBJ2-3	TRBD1	TGTGCCAGCAGTGCACTCCCGGGACAGGGAACAGATACGCAGTATTTT	CASSALPGQGTDTQYF
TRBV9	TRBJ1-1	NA	TGTGCCAGCACGGGGGGATCTACTGAAGCTTTCTTT	CASTGGSTEAFF
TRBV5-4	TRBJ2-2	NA	TGTGCCAGCAGGGGTGGGACCGGGGAGCTGTTTTTT	CASRGGTGELFF
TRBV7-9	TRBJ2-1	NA	TGTGCCAGCAGCTTAGCGCTTGACCCTGGCAATGAGCAGTTCTTC	CASSLALDPGNEQFF
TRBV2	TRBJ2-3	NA	TGTGCCAGCAGTGAACTCGCAGATACGCAGTATTTT	CASSELADTQYF
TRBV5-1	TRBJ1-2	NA	TGCGCCAGCAAGATGAAGGCTGGGGGGACTAACTATGGCTACACCTTC	CASKMKAGGTNYGYTF
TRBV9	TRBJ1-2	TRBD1	TGTGCCAGCAGCGCTCGGACAGGGGGGAGATCTAACTATGGCTACACCTTC	CASSARTGGRSNYGYTF
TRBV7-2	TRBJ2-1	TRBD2	TGTGCCAGCAGCTACACCGGGACTAGCGGGGGGTTCTTC	CASSYTGTSGGFF
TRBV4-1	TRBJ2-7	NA	TGCGCCAGCAGCCAAGACTTCGGACCCAGGGCGGACGAGCAGTACTTC	CASSQDFGPRADEQYF
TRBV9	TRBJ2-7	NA	TGTGCCAGCAGCGGGGGTAGGGACGGTTCCGAGCAGTACTTC	CASSGGRDGSEQYF